The sequence of this T cell receptor (beta chain) was determined in a study of low-dose radiotherapy and immunotherapy resistance in tumors. Overall study context: Over 26 weeks, cohort 2 got 1 Gy every two weeks, reaching 13 Gy. Treatment consisted of nivolumab 240 mg every two weeks and ipilimumab 1 mg/kg every six weeks, given intravenously to patients.

Per the germline V gene, CDR1 is SGHRS and CDR2 is YFSETQ. V lost 4 bases and J lost 5, with 19 bases in between. The CDR3 extends over 15 amino acids. Priming of first-strand cDNA relied on TRAV- and TRBV-specific primers (covering alpha and beta chains). The PCR that amplified TCRs ran for 20 cycles, relying on a constant-region primer and a V-primer adapter. Amplifying the isolated mRNA was done by in vitro transcription. TCRdb reprocessed the reads with MiXCR, giving one entry per CDR3 protein. This repertoire shows fewer than 95,000 distinct CDR3 sequences, 9.4% found once; its top ten account for under 1.1%. Sample time point: before trial treatment.

This TCR was recovered from a male donor with prostate cancer. The sample consisted of PBMCs, taken before treatment. This chain links TRBV5-1 with TRBJ2-7; a possible D gene is TRBD2 (6 bases). DNA for the CDR3: TGCGCCAGCAGCGGGGCCGGGACTCGGGTGGACGAGCAGTACTTC. It specifies CASSGAGTRVDEQYF.